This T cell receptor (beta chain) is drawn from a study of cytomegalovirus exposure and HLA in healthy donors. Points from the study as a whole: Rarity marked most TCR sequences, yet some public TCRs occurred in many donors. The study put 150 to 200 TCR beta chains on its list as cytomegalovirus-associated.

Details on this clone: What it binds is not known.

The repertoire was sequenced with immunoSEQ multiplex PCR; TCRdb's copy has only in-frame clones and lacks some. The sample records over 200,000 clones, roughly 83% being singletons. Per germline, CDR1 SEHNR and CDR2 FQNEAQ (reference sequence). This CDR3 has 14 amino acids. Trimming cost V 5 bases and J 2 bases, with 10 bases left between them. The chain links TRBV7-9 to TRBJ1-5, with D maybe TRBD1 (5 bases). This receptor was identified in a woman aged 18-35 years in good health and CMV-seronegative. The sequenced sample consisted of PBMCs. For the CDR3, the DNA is TGTGCCAGCAGCCGCGGGGGGGGCAATCAGCCCCAGCATTTT. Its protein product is CASSRGGGNQPQHF.